The sequence of this TCR beta chain was determined in a study of early T cells in non-severe SARS-CoV-2 infection. Study in general: Bulk RNA isolated from unsorted whole blood underwent sequencing; chains were not paired.

The CDR3 has 19 amino acids. After removal of 4 bases from V and 0 bases from J, the junction contained 10 bases not matched to a gene. Germline assignment: CDR1 LGHDT and CDR2 YNNKEL (reference sequence). With respect to this clonotype: What it binds is unknown.

Study-wide results and caveats: Matching with VDJdb favored anti-spike CD8 responses (missing private and CD4 specificities).

As part of library construction, unique molecular identifiers were attached to individual cDNA molecules. TCRdb called the 5' RACE reads again in MiXCR, with one record for every CDR3 protein. The table shows 75,000 to 80,000 distinct CDR3 sequences, with about a sixth occurring only once. The sequence came from an adult who was a healthcare worker with PCR-confirmed SARS-CoV-2 infection or an uninfected control (not recorded which). The specimen sequenced was whole blood. The V gene is TRBV3-1, the J gene TRBJ2-3; 13 nucleotides agree with TRBD2. Written as DNA, the CDR3 is TGTGCCAGCAGCCTGTTAAGGACTAGCGGGAGTCGGAGCACAGATACGCAGTATTTT. This encodes CASSLLRTSGSRSTDTQYF.